The clone carrying this T cell receptor beta chain appeared a few times. Its target is not known. This record comes from a study of cytomegalovirus exposure and HLA in healthy donors. The study's findings and limits: The investigators catalogued 150 to 200 TCR beta chains as cytomegalovirus-associated. Evidence from a later analysis indicated that most CMV-associated TCR beta chains looked HLA-restricted. CMV antigen specificity was confirmed in vitro for a few CMV-associated chains. Some V segments (TRBV6-2 and TRBV6-3 among them) were excluded as indistinguishable.

Losses at the gene ends were 6 bases for V and 1 base for J; bases not matched to a gene: 9. This CDR3 region has 15 residues. CDR1 is MRHNA and CDR2 is SNTAGT in the germline V gene. It was with 60 Vbeta and 13 Jbeta primers that the PCR ran. Measured with immunoSEQ multiplex PCR; TCRdb has only the in-frame clones, and not every one. The sample lists about 140,000 clones, roughly 80% seen once, with 2.5% to 3.5% in the top ten. Sample: PBMCs. The TCR originated in a man in his forties or fifties in good health and CMV-seronegative. The rearrangement uses TRBV6-4 and TRBJ2-7; TRBD1 agrees at 7 bases. CDR3 region: CASSRDRGASYEQYF. The CDR3 DNA reads TGTGCCAGCAGCAGGGACAGAGGGGCGTCCTACGAGCAGTACTTC.